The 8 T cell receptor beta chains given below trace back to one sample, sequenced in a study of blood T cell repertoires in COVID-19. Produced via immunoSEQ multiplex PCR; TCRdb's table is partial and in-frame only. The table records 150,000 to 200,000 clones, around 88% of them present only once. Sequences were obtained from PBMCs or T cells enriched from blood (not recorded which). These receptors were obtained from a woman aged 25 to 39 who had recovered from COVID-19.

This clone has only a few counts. CDR3 bases: TGTGCCAGCAGTTACTTTTTTCGGCCCCAGCATTTT. This sequence encodes CASSYFFRPQHF. This rearrangement joins TRBV12-3 or TRBV12-4 to TRBJ1-5; D uncertain. Trimming cost V 4 bases and J 9 bases, with 10 bases left between them. The CDR3 runs 12 residues.

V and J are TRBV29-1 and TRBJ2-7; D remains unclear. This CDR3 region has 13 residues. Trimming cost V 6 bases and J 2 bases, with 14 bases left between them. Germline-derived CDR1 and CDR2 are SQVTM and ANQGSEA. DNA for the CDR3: TGCAGCGTACGCACCGGGTCAGCCTACGAGCAGTACTTC. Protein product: CSVRTGSAYEQYF.

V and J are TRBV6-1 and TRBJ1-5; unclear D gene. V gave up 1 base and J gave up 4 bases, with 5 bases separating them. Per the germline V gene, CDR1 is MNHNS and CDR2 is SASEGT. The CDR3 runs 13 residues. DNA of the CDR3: TGTGCCAGCAGTGAAGTTCAGAATCAGCCCCAGCATTTT. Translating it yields CASSEVQNQPQHF.

CDR3 amino acids: CASGTSVRQETQYF. CDR3 DNA sequence: TGTGCCAGCGGCACTAGCGTGCGACAAGAGACCCAGTACTTC. V gene TRBV6-5 combines with J gene TRBJ2-5; 7 nucleotides agree with TRBD2. Germline V gives CDR1 MNHEY, CDR2 SVGAGI. Germline trimming cut 8 bases from V and 2 bases from J; bases unmatched to any gene: 8. This CDR3 comprises 14 residues.

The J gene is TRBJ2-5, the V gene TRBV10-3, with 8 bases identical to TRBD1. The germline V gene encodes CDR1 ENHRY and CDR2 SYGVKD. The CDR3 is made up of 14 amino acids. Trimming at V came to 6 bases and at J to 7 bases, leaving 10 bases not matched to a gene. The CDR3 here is CAIRPGETGATQYF. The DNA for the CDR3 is TGTGCCATCAGACCTGGGGAGACAGGGGCGACCCAGTACTTC.

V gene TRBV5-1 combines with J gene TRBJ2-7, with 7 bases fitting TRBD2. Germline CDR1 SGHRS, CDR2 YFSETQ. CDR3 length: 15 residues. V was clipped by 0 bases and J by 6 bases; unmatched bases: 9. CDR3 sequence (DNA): TGCGCCAGCAGCTTGGAGGCCCGGGAGGAGGGCGAGCAGTACTTC. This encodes CASSLEAREEGEQYF.

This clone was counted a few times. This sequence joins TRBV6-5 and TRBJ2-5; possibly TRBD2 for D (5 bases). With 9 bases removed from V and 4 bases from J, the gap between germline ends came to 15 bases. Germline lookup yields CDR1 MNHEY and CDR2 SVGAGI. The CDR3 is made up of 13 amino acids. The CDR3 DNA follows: TGTGCCAGTTGGACCCCACTAGGAGAGACCCAGTACTTC. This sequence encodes CASWTPLGETQYF.

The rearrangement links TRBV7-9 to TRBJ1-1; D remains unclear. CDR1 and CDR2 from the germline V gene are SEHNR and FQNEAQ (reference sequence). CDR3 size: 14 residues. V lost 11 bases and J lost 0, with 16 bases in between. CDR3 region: CAASTGTMNTEAFF. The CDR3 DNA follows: TGTGCCGCATCTACGGGAACCATGAACACTGAAGCTTTCTTT.